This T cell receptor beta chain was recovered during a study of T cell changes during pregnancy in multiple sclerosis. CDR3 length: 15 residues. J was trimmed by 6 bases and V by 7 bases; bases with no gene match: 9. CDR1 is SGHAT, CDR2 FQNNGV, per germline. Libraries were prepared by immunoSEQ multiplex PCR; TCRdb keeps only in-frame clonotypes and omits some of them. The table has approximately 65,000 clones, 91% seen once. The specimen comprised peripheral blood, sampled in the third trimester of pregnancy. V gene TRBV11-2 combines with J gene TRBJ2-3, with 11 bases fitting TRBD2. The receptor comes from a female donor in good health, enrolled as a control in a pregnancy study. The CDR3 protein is CASKWLAGGPDTQYF. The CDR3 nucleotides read TGTGCCAGCAAGTGGTTAGCGGGGGGGCCGGATACGCAGTATTTT.